This TCR beta chain was captured in a study of T cell clonality in common variable immunodeficiency. Patients and controls were mostly of Caucasian heritage. Germline V gives CDR1 SGHRS, CDR2 YFSETQ. V dropped 0 bases and J dropped 0 bases, with 12 bases sitting between them. The CDR3 length is 17 residues. Sequenced by immunoSEQ multiplex PCR; TCRdb stores in-frame clones only, minus some. The sample holds under 45,000 clones, and no clone turns up only once. This clone was seen at least ten times. What it recognizes is unknown. The CDR3 end is not reached by the read, which stops 3 residues before it; the germline J gene fills it in. Study results and caveats: Shared TCRbeta clones were fewer between CVID subjects than controls.

This chain connects TRBV5-1 to TRBJ1-4; no firm D call. Sequencing was done on a sample of peripheral blood mononuclear cells. This TCR derives from a person between 18 and 70 years old in good health. The part of the CDR3 DNA that was read is TGCGCCAGCAGCTTGGAGGTCAGAAACGCAACTAATGAAAAA. The encoded protein is CASSLEVRNATNEK. Given in full, the CDR3 is CASSLEVRNATNEKLFF.